Each of the 29 T cell receptor beta chains below was sequenced from the same sample in a study of blood T cell repertoires in COVID-19. Assay: immunoSEQ multiplex PCR; the TCRdb copy retains only in-frame clones and omits some. The repertoire holds about 130,000 clones, with around 90% as singletons. The sequencing input was peripheral blood. Receptors originate from a man aged 45-60 years with active COVID-19.

The chain carries TRBV6-1 and TRBJ1-1; 9 bases are a match to TRBD1. The length of the CDR3 is 14 residues. Germline CDR1 and CDR2: MNHNS and SASEGT. J gave up 1 base and V 8 bases, and 5 bases lay outside the gene matches. The CDR3 coding sequence is TGTGCCAGCGTCCCGGGACAGGGGAACACTGAAGCTTTCTTT. It translates to CASVPGQGNTEAFF.

The rearrangement uses TRBV20-1 and TRBJ2-7, with D perhaps TRBD2 (5 bases). The CDR3 is 13 amino acids. The ends were cut back, 3 bases at V and 3 bases at J, with 12 bases in the middle. CDR1 is DFQATT, CDR2 SNEGSKA, per germline (reference sequence). The CDR3 loop is CSASSGIGYEQYF. In nucleotides, the CDR3 is TGCAGTGCTAGTTCCGGGATCGGCTACGAGCAGTACTTC.

The chain carries TRBV29-1 and TRBJ1-2; D is undetermined. From germline, CDR1 is SQVTM and CDR2 ANQGSEA. The V and J ends lost 1 base and 6 bases respectively, with 18 bases between them. CDR3 length: 15 amino acids. CDR3 protein: CSVEAFDTPGNGYTF. The CDR3 bases are TGCAGCGTTGAAGCCTTCGACACACCCGGTAATGGCTACACCTTC.

The gene calls are TRBV28 and TRBJ2-1; 7 nucleotides match TRBD2. Germline V gene lookup returns CDR1 MDHEN and CDR2 SYDVKM. The CDR3 is made up of 15 amino acids. After removal of 4 bases from V and 0 bases from J, the junction contained 3 bases not matched to a gene. This CDR3 is CASSSTSHSYNEQFF. The CDR3 coding sequence is TGTGCCAGCAGTTCGACTAGCCACTCCTACAATGAGCAGTTCTTC.

The chain uses TRBV6-5 and TRBJ1-4; D perhaps matches TRBD1 (5 bases). Germline V lookup: CDR1 MNHEY, CDR2 SVGAGI. The CDR3 has 14 residues. Between the trimmed V and J ends, which lost 6 bases and 2 bases, there was a span of 10 bases. The CDR3 DNA is TGTGCCAGCAGCAAGGGGTTGACTAATGAAAAACTGTTTTTT. This encodes CASSKGLTNEKLFF.

This sequence joins TRBV5-1 and TRBJ2-3; D remains unclear. The V end was cut by 2 bases, the J end by 0 bases, with 10 bases between. From germline, CDR1 is SGHRS and CDR2 YFSETQ. The CDR3 consists of 15 residues. The DNA for the CDR3 is TGCGCCAGCAGCTTACGCCAGTCTAGCACAGATACGCAGTATTTT. It yields the protein CASSLRQSSTDTQYF. Based on the CDR3 plus reference TRBV5-1 and TRBJ2-3, the full variable domain is KAGVTQTPRYLIKTRGQQVTLSCSPISGHRSVSWYQQTPGQGLQFLFEYFSETQRNKGNFPGRFSGRQFSNSRSEMNVSTLELGDSALYLCASSLRQSSTDTQYFGPGTRLTVL.

This rearrangement joins TRBV3-1 (or the pseudogene TRBV3-2) to TRBJ1-4; TRBD1 matches 12 bases. CDR3 size: 16 residues. The J segment lost 9 bases and the V segment lost 4 bases, leaving 9 bases of the junction unmatched. The V gene's germline CDR1 is LGHDT and CDR2 YNNKEL (reference sequence). The CDR3 protein is CASSLRTGTGGKKLFF. CDR3 nucleotide sequence: TGTGCCAGCAGCCTACGCACCGGGACAGGGGGCAAAAAACTGTTTTTT.

This chain joins TRBV21-1 and TRBJ1-2; the D call TRBD1 from the table was never checked on the DNA. TRBV21-1 is flagged as a pseudogene. The CDR3 spans 14 residues. The CDR3: CASSTLVGHYGYTF. CDR3 sequence (DNA): TGTGCCAGCAGCACTCTAGTGGGGCACTATGGCTACACCTTC.

This clone was found once. The chain is built from TRBV7-8 and TRBJ2-1; 10 bases align to TRBD2. Germline V gene data show CDR1 as SGHVS and CDR2 as FQNEAQ. CDR3 length: 17 residues. Losses at the gene ends were 5 bases for V and 12 bases for J; bases not matched to a gene: 19. The CDR3 bases are TGTGCCAGCAGCCCGAAGGGTGAGCGGGAGGGCCCATTGCGGCAGTTCTTC. Translating gives CASSPKGEREGPLRQFF. The whole variable domain, filled in from reference TRBV7-8 and TRBJ2-1, reads GAGVSQSPRYKVAKRGQDVALRCDPISGHVSLFWYQQALGQGPEFLTYFQNEAQLDKSGLPSDRFFAERPEGSVSTLKIQRTQQEDSAVYLCASSPKGEREGPLRQFFGPGTRLTVL.

This chain joins TRBV5-5 and TRBJ1-6; tentative D call: TRBD1 (5 bases). This CDR3 comprises 14 residues. CDR1 SGHKS and CDR2 YYEKEE come from the germline V gene (reference sequence). Trimming left V 2 bases short and J 9 bases short, with 12 bases between. The CDR3 DNA reads as TGTGCCAGCAGCTTCCAGGGACTGTCTTCACCCCTCCACTTT. Protein: CASSFQGLSSPLHF. The full variable domain, in which reference TRBV5-5 and TRBJ1-6 provide the parts outside the CDR3, is DAGVTQSPTHLIKTRGQQVTLRCSPISGHKSVSWYQQVLGQGPQFIFQYYEKEERGRGNFPDRFSARQFPNYSSELNVNALLLGDSALYLCASSFQGLSSPLHFGNGTRLTVT.

This sequence joins TRBV11-3 and TRBJ1-3; D gene unclear. Deletions cut 2 bases from V and 1 base from J, with 15 bases between. Germline V gene sequence: CDR1 SGHNT, CDR2 YENEEA. The length of the CDR3 is 17 residues. CDR3 DNA: TGTGCCAGCAGCTTACAGAGGAACTCTTTATCTGGAAACACCATATATTTT. This translates into CASSLQRNSLSGNTIYF.

The chain joins TRBV29-1 to TRBJ1-1; 10 nucleotides line up with TRBD1. The CDR3 runs to 14 residues. The germline V gene has CDR1 SQVTM and CDR2 ANQGSEA. J was trimmed by 7 bases and V by 5 bases; bases with no gene match: 10. CDR3 in amino acids: CSVRDPTGGVEAFF. CDR3 in DNA: TGCAGCGTTCGCGACCCGACAGGGGGCGTTGAAGCTTTCTTT.

The rearrangement links TRBV9 to TRBJ1-2; 8 nucleotides align to TRBD1. Germline CDR1 and CDR2: SGDLS and YYNGEE. This CDR3 spans 12 amino acids. Trimming cost V 5 bases and J 11 bases; bases outside gene matches: 8. CDR3 loop: CASSFGQGAYTF. CDR3 nucleotides: TGTGCCAGCAGTTTCGGGCAGGGGGCATACACCTTC.

This clone has only one observation. The DNA of the CDR3 is TGTGCCAGCAGAACCCCGGGACAGCCCAACACTGAAGCTTTCTTT. This codes for CASRTPGQPNTEAFF. The chain couples TRBV6-5 to TRBJ1-1; 7 bases fit TRBD1. V trimming: 6 bases; J trimming: 2 bases; junction bases outside the gene matches: 9. This CDR3 comprises 15 residues. Per the germline V gene, CDR1 is MNHEY and CDR2 is SVGAGI.

V is TRBV13 and J is TRBJ1-3; D not certain. Germline V gene lookup returns CDR1 PRHDT and CDR2 FYEKMQ (reference sequence). The CDR3 consists of 14 residues. Trimming took off 6 bases at V and 1 base at J, with 10 bases between the two ends. The CDR3 sequence: CASRRGGSGNTIYF. Here the CDR3 DNA reads TGTGCCAGCAGGAGAGGAGGGTCTGGAAACACCATATATTTT. Drawing the rest from reference TRBV13 and TRBJ1-3, the complete variable domain is AAGVIQSPRHLIKEKRETATLKCYPIPRHDTVYWYQQGPGQDPQFLISFYEKMQSDKGSIPDRFSAQQFSDYHSELNMSSLELGDSALYFCASRRGGSGNTIYFGEGSWLTVV.

Details on this clone: The junction departs from germline at one end; a sequencing error may be responsible. V usage is TRBV7-2 and J usage is TRBJ1-5; D is undetermined. The germline gives CDR1 SGHTA, CDR2 FQGNSA. CDR3 length equals 14 residues. The CDR3 protein is CASSLGGSKQPQHF. CDR3 DNA: TGTGCCAGCAGCTTAGGCGGGAGCAAGCAGCCCCAGCATTTT.

This sequence joins TRBV20-1 and TRBJ2-5; tentatively, D is TRBD2 (5 bases). The CDR3 runs to 10 residues. The germline CDR1 and CDR2 sequences are DFQATT and SNEGSKA (reference sequence). Trimming removed 4 bases at V and 9 bases at J, with 9 bases between. The DNA of the CDR3 is TGCAGTGCTACCGACGGGGCCCAGTACTTC. Translating gives CSATDGAQYF.

This chain uses TRBV3-1 (or the pseudogene TRBV3-2) with TRBJ1-2; D possibly corresponds to TRBD1 (5 bases). CDR3 length equals 16 residues. V was clipped by 0 bases and J by 2 bases, with 13 bases between them. The germline V gene encodes CDR1 LGHDT and CDR2 YNNKEL (reference sequence). CDR3 DNA: TGTGCCAGCAGCCAAGAATACAGGTGGGAAAACTATGGCTACACCTTC. This sequence encodes CASSQEYRWENYGYTF.

The rearrangement uses TRBV6-5 and TRBJ2-5, with a possible D match to TRBD1 (6 bases). The CDR3 runs 15 residues. V lost 5 bases to trimming and J lost 5 bases, with 18 bases between them. Looked up from germline, CDR1 is MNHEY and CDR2 is SVGAGI. The CDR3: CASSPEGGVGETQYF. In DNA, the CDR3 is TGTGCCAGCAGTCCCGAAGGGGGAGTGGGTGAGACCCAGTACTTC.

V is TRBV9 and J is TRBJ1-6, with D maybe TRBD1 (6 bases). With 3 bases removed from V and 5 bases from J, the gap between germline ends came to 12 bases. The CDR3 consists of 15 residues. The germline gives CDR1 SGDLS, CDR2 YYNGEE. The chain's CDR3 is CASSAQAGDNSPLHF. CDR3 nucleotides: TGTGCCAGCAGCGCCCAGGCAGGGGATAATTCACCCCTCCACTTT.

The chain links TRBV5-1 to TRBJ1-1, with 7 bases fitting TRBD1. The CDR3 is made up of 16 amino acids. Per germline, CDR1 SGHRS and CDR2 YFSETQ. The ends lost 4 bases at V and 2 bases at J; junction bases unmatched: 11. DNA of the CDR3: TGCGCCAGCAGCCCCACCGGGACAGCAGGTAACACTGAAGCTTTCTTT. Protein: CASSPTGTAGNTEAFF.

The chain couples TRBV9 to TRBJ2-6; the D gene is possibly TRBD1 (7 bases). V lost 4 bases and J 7 bases, leaving 18 bases between the germline ends. CDR3 length: 16 amino acids. Germline assignment: CDR1 SGDLS and CDR2 YYNGEE. This chain's CDR3 is CASSFRTGGQANVLTF. The CDR3 DNA sequence: TGTGCCAGCAGCTTCCGGACAGGAGGGCAAGCCAACGTCCTGACTTTC.

V usage is TRBV5-8 and J usage is TRBJ2-1, with 8 bases lining up with TRBD2. Germline-derived CDR1 and CDR2 are SGHTS and YDEGEE. V dropped 3 bases and J dropped 10; count of bases not matched to a gene: 21. This CDR3 has 18 residues. The CDR3 reads CASSSTTGLAGGRKEQFF. The CDR3 nucleotides read TGTGCCAGCAGCTCGACGACAGGCCTAGCGGGCGGAAGGAAGGAGCAGTTCTTC.

The gene calls are TRBV5-5 and TRBJ1-1; 9 bases align to TRBD1. CDR1 SGHKS and CDR2 YYEKEE come from the germline V gene (reference sequence). The J segment lost 7 bases and the V segment lost 3 bases, leaving 10 bases of the junction unmatched. This CDR3 comprises 15 residues. In DNA form, the CDR3 reads TGTGCCAGCAGCTCAAAGGACAGGGGAGTGGATGAAGCTTTCTTT. Translating it yields CASSSKDRGVDEAFF.

The genes are TRBV24-1 and TRBJ2-1; D is ambiguous. CDR3 length: 13 residues. The germline V and J ends were trimmed by 4 bases and 7 bases, with 10 bases remaining between them. CDR1 is KGHDR, CDR2 SFDVKD, per germline. The CDR3 loop is CATSDPPLNEQFF. The DNA for the CDR3 is TGTGCCACCAGTGACCCCCCGTTGAATGAGCAGTTCTTC.

This clone was counted only a few times. The rearrangement joins TRBV5-1 to TRBJ1-2; possibly TRBD1 for D (6 bases). The V gene lost 3 bases and the J gene lost 2 bases, with 17 bases spanning the gap. The CDR3 contains 16 residues. Germline CDR1 reads SGHRS; CDR2 reads YFSETQ. The CDR3 is CASSYSSRGWNYGYTF. In DNA, the CDR3 is TGCGCCAGCAGCTACTCATCCAGGGGCTGGAACTATGGCTACACCTTC.

The J gene is TRBJ1-1, the V gene TRBV5-1, with no clear D. Trimming took 2 bases from V and 7 from J, leaving 18 bases between them. The CDR3 has 15 amino acids. CDR1 SGHRS and CDR2 YFSETQ come from the germline V gene. The DNA of the CDR3 is TGCGCCAGCAGCTTCTTGTCTGGGGTGCGGGTTGAAGCTTTCTTT. Its translation is CASSFLSGVRVEAFF.

The CDR3 loop is CASSLAVIPWNTGELFF. The CDR3 coding sequence is TGTGCCAGCAGCTTAGCAGTGATACCTTGGAACACCGGGGAGCTGTTTTTT. This rearrangement joins TRBV11-3 to TRBJ2-2, with D uncertain. The V and J ends lost 1 base and 1 base respectively, with 13 bases between them. The CDR3 runs 17 residues. Looked up from germline, CDR1 is SGHNT and CDR2 is YENEEA.

This rearrangement joins TRBV21-1 to TRBJ2-1; TRBD2, as called in the table, went unchecked against the DNA. TRBV21-1 is tagged as a pseudogene. This CDR3 comprises 16 residues. The DNA for the CDR3 is TGTGCCAGCCACGAGCCGTGGACTAGAGGTTACAATGAGCAGTTCTTC. Translated: CASHEPWTRGYNEQFF.